Each of the 26 T cell receptor beta chains below was sequenced from the same sample in a study of shared clonotypes between healthy human individuals. Here immunoSEQ multiplex PCR was the method, and the copy in TCRdb shows in-frame clones only, minus some. The sample lists around 2.1 million clones; approximately 94% were seen once. Sample: naive CD4+ T cells sorted from blood. Subset described: CD45RA+ positively selected. All receptors derive from a young man in good health.

V and J are TRBV28 and TRBJ1-1, with a weak D call TRBD1 (5 bases). The germline V gene encodes CDR1 MDHEN and CDR2 SYDVKM. This CDR3 contains 10 residues. V was trimmed by 10 bases and J by 6 bases, leaving 9 bases between them. CDR3 region: CATRGAEAFF. CDR3 coding DNA: TGTGCCACAAGGGGCGCTGAAGCTTTCTTT.

The V and J genes are TRBV18 and TRBJ2-7, with 14 bases identical to TRBD2. Germline-derived CDR1 and CDR2 are KGHSH and LQKENI. This CDR3 comprises 16 residues. J gave up 5 bases and V 2 bases, and 5 bases lay outside the gene matches. The CDR3 DNA is TGTGCCAGCTCACCAAGACTAGCGGGAGGGCCGGACGAGCAGTACTTC. Protein: CASSPRLAGGPDEQYF.

V and J are TRBV27 and TRBJ1-6; D unclear. This CDR3 region has 18 residues. The germline V and J ends were trimmed by 6 bases and 4 bases, with 22 bases remaining between them. CDR1 and CDR2 from the germline V gene are MNHEY and SMNVEV (reference sequence). CDR3 sequence (DNA): TGTGCCAGCAGCCTACGATCGCAGGCCCGGGAATATAATTCACCCCTCCACTTT. This sequence encodes CASSLRSQAREYNSPLHF.

V is TRBV5-1 and J is TRBJ2-3; D is uncertain. The CDR3 consists of 12 residues. Trimming took 5 bases from V and 4 from J, leaving 8 bases between them. In germline, CDR1 is SGHRS, CDR2 YFSETQ. As DNA, the CDR3 is TGCGCCAGCAGAGGGATTTCAGATACGCAGTATTTT. Translated, it gives CASRGISDTQYF. Combining the CDR3 with reference TRBV5-1 and TRBJ2-3 gives the whole variable domain KAGVTQTPRYLIKTRGQQVTLSCSPISGHRSVSWYQQTPGQGLQFLFEYFSETQRNKGNFPGRFSGRQFSNSRSEMNVSTLELGDSALYLCASRGISDTQYFGPGTRLTVL.

V is TRBV10-3 and J is TRBJ2-7; weak D call: TRBD2 (5 bases). The CDR3 is 13 amino acids. Trimming shortened V by 7 bases and J by 0 bases, and 10 bases separated the two germline ends. Germline V gene sequence: CDR1 ENHRY, CDR2 SYGVKD. In DNA form, the CDR3 reads TGTGCCATCACCCCGGGAAGCTCCTACGAGCAGTACTTC. Translating gives CAITPGSSYEQYF.

Details on this clone: This sample includes further DNA sequences coding for the same CDR3. The genes are TRBV10-2 and TRBJ1-5; tentatively, D is TRBD1 (5 bases). CDR1 WSHSY and CDR2 SAAADI come from the germline V gene. The CDR3 has 14 amino acids. Trimming stripped 2 bases from V and 4 bases from J, with 9 bases between. CDR3 sequence: CASSEQGGNQPQHF. The CDR3 bases are TGCGCCAGCAGTGAGCAGGGCGGGAATCAGCCCCAGCATTTT.

The chain is built from TRBV5-4 and TRBJ1-1; the match to TRBD1 covers 8 bases. Trimming took 4 bases from V and 5 from J; bases not matched to a gene: 4. The CDR3 is made up of 13 amino acids. Germline V CDR1 and CDR2: SGHNT, YYREEE (reference sequence). CDR3 protein: CASSADRVTEAFF. CDR3 in DNA: TGTGCCAGCAGCGCGGACAGGGTAACTGAAGCTTTCTTT. Complete variable domain (other parts from reference TRBV5-4 and TRBJ1-1): ETGVTQSPTHLIKTRGQQVTLRCSSQSGHNTVSWYQQALGQGPQFIFQYYREEENGRGNFPPRFSGLQFPNYSSELNVNALELDDSALYLCASSADRVTEAFFGQGTRLTVV.

The gene calls are TRBV7-9 and TRBJ1-2; D ambiguous. The CDR3 contains 14 residues. The V end lost 4 bases, the J end lost 2 bases, and 11 bases lay between the germline ends. CDR1 and CDR2 (germline): SEHNR, FQNEAQ (reference sequence). The CDR3 is CASSSTVRNYGYTF. CDR3 DNA: TGTGCCAGCAGCTCTACAGTAAGAAACTATGGCTACACCTTC. Full variable domain (remainder filled in from reference TRBV7-9 and TRBJ1-2): DTGVSQNPRHKITKRGQNVTFRCDPISEHNRLYWYRQTLGQGPEFLTYFQNEAQLEKSRLLSDRFSAERPKGSFSTLEIQRTEQGDSAMYLCASSSTVRNYGYTFGSGTRLTVV.

The V and J genes are TRBV10-3 and TRBJ2-7; 9 nucleotides align to TRBD1. The CDR3 length is 15 residues. Unmatched junction bases numbered 2, after V lost 0 bases and J lost 2 bases. Germline-derived CDR1 and CDR2 are ENHRY and SYGVKD. The CDR3 here is CAISESGQGPYEQYF. The DNA for the CDR3 is TGTGCCATCAGTGAGTCGGGACAGGGACCCTACGAGCAGTACTTC.

The gene calls are TRBV5-1 and TRBJ1-4; D possibly corresponds to TRBD1 (6 bases). Trimming took 4 bases from V and 4 from J, leaving 11 bases between them. This CDR3 is built from 14 residues. The V gene's germline CDR1 is SGHRS and CDR2 YFSETQ. CDR3 DNA: TGCGCCAGCAGCCCGGGACACCATAATGAAAAACTGTTTTTT. It specifies CASSPGHHNEKLFF.

The chain has TRBV28 and TRBJ2-7; 7 bases match TRBD1. Germline CDR1 is MDHEN and CDR2 is SYDVKM. The CDR3 length is 14 residues. Germline trimming cut 6 bases from V and 2 bases from J; bases unmatched to any gene: 7. The chain's CDR3 is CASRQQGQTYEQYF. The CDR3, as DNA: TGTGCCAGCAGGCAACAGGGGCAGACCTACGAGCAGTACTTC.

The chain joins TRBV27 to TRBJ1-6; no definite D call. Trimming took 5 bases from V and 0 from J, leaving 11 bases between them. CDR1 and CDR2 from the germline V gene are MNHEY and SMNVEV (reference sequence). The CDR3 has 16 amino acids. CDR3 sequence (DNA): TGTGCCAGCAGTCCGGCGGTGCTCTCCTATAATTCACCCCTCCACTTT. It yields the protein CASSPAVLSYNSPLHF.

The CDR3 here is CASSLGEIQPQHF. CDR3 sequence (DNA): TGTGCCAGCAGTTTAGGGGAGATTCAGCCCCAGCATTTT. The rearrangement links TRBV28 to TRBJ1-5; D call uncertain. Germline V CDR1 and CDR2: MDHEN, SYDVKM. The V end was cut by 2 bases, the J end by 6 bases, with 8 bases between. The CDR3 runs 13 residues.

This chain links TRBV7-3 with TRBJ1-1; D might be TRBD1 (5 bases). Per the germline V gene, CDR1 is SGHTA and CDR2 is FQGTGA. The CDR3 is 14 residues long. The V end was cut by 5 bases, the J end by 0 bases, with 10 bases between. The CDR3 is CASSTGQVNTEAFF. The CDR3 DNA reads as TGTGCCAGCAGCACCGGACAAGTGAACACTGAAGCTTTCTTT.

This clone was detected once. The chain uses TRBV11-2 and TRBJ2-5, with D perhaps TRBD1 (6 bases). Trimming removed 5 bases from V and 9 bases from J, with 22 bases in between. The CDR3 sequence is 15 residues long. Germline loops: CDR1 SGHAT, CDR2 FQNNGV. CDR3 sequence: CASSVDSAPGVPQYF. The CDR3 nucleotides read TGTGCCAGCAGCGTTGACAGCGCGCCAGGGGTTCCCCAGTACTTC. The full variable domain, its missing parts supplied by reference TRBV11-2 and TRBJ2-5, is EAGVAQSPRYKIIEKRQSVAFWCNPISGHATLYWYQQILGQGPKLLIQFQNNGVVDDSQLPKDRFSAERLKGVDSTLKIQPAKLEDSAVYLCASSVDSAPGVPQYFGPGTRLLVL.

A single count supports this clone. The V and J genes are TRBV7-2 and TRBJ2-7; D is unresolved. CDR1 is SGHTA and CDR2 is FQGNSA in the germline V gene. With 0 bases removed from V and 4 bases from J, the gap between germline ends came to 10 bases. The CDR3 is made up of 14 amino acids. CDR3 amino acids: CASSLAHSNYEQYF. The CDR3 nucleotides read TGTGCCAGCAGCTTAGCCCACAGCAATTACGAGCAGTACTTC.

J is TRBJ1-1 and V is TRBV5-4, with unresolved D. CDR1 is SGHNT, CDR2 YYREEE, per germline (reference sequence). Trimming cost V 0 bases and J 0 bases, with 9 bases left between them. This CDR3 comprises 15 residues. CDR3 sequence (DNA): TGTGCCAGCAGCTTGGAATGGAGAATGAACACTGAAGCTTTCTTT. Translation: CASSLEWRMNTEAFF.

The chain recombines TRBV5-1 with TRBJ2-2; 8 bases agree with TRBD1. The trim removed 3 bases at V and 3 bases at J, leaving 4 bases unmatched. There are 15 residues in the CDR3. CDR1 and CDR2 from the germline V gene are SGHRS and YFSETQ. The CDR3 nucleotides read TGCGCCAGCAGCTGGGACAGGCCGGACACCGGGGAGCTGTTTTTT. It translates to CASSWDRPDTGELFF.

J is TRBJ2-3 and V is TRBV9; 11 bases are shared with TRBD2. CDR3 length equals 16 residues. V shed 0 bases and J 4 bases; nucleotides not matched to a gene: 4. The germline gives CDR1 SGDLS, CDR2 YYNGEE. This CDR3 reads CASSVVAGGRADTQYF. The DNA of the CDR3 is TGTGCCAGCAGCGTAGTAGCGGGAGGGCGGGCAGATACGCAGTATTTT.

This sequence joins TRBV10-1 and TRBJ2-4; unclear D gene. The germline V gene encodes CDR1 WNHNN and CDR2 SYGVQD (reference sequence). The V and J ends lost 3 bases and 3 bases respectively, with 3 bases between them. The CDR3 spans 12 residues. The CDR3 DNA sequence: TGCGCCAGCAGTGACGGCAAAAACATTCAGTACTTC. Its protein is CASSDGKNIQYF.

This chain connects TRBV5-1 to TRBJ1-6; D may be TRBD1 (6 bases). The CDR3 has 13 amino acids. Trimming removed 0 bases at V and 13 bases at J, with 11 bases between. Germline V lookup: CDR1 SGHRS, CDR2 YFSETQ. The CDR3: CASSLDRVGPLHF. In DNA, the CDR3 is TGCGCCAGCAGCTTGGACAGGGTCGGGCCCCTCCACTTT.

This sequence joins TRBV7-9 and TRBJ2-5; D gene uncertain. The CDR3 spans 14 residues. The V and J ends lost 2 bases and 4 bases respectively, with 11 bases between them. Germline V CDR1 and CDR2: SEHNR, FQNEAQ (reference sequence). The CDR3 DNA reads TGTGCCAGCAGCTTATCGGCCCAGCCAGAGACCCAGTACTTC. This codes for CASSLSAQPETQYF.

The chain uses TRBV7-9 and TRBJ2-1, with D unresolved. CDR1 SEHNR and CDR2 FQNEAQ come from the germline V gene (reference sequence). V lost 2 bases and J lost 0, with 8 bases in between. The CDR3 contains 15 residues. CDR3 region: CASSLPLSSYNEQFF. The DNA of the CDR3 is TGTGCCAGCAGCTTACCCCTTAGCTCCTACAATGAGCAGTTCTTC.

The V gene is TRBV30, the J gene TRBJ1-2; maybe TRBD1 (6 bases). With 0 bases removed from V and 5 bases from J, the gap between germline ends came to 13 bases. The germline V gene has CDR1 GTSNPN and CDR2 SVGIG (reference sequence). The CDR3 contains 14 residues. The CDR3 sequence: CAWSVLPGQYGYTF. The CDR3 DNA sequence: TGTGCCTGGAGTGTACTTCCAGGACAGTATGGCTACACCTTC.

The chain links TRBV10-3 to TRBJ1-3; D not resolved. Looked up from germline, CDR1 is ENHRY and CDR2 is SYGVKD. V gave up 4 bases and J gave up 0 bases, with 13 bases separating them. The length of the CDR3 is 16 residues. CDR3 in amino acids: CAISVHSLTSGNTIYF. The CDR3, as DNA: TGTGCCATCAGTGTGCACAGTTTAACCTCTGGAAACACCATATATTTT.

This sequence joins TRBV30 and TRBJ2-5; D is tentatively TRBD1 or TRBD2 (5 bases each). The germline V gene has CDR1 GTSNPN and CDR2 SVGIG (reference sequence). There are 16 residues in the CDR3. Trimming removed 1 base at V and 4 bases at J, with 19 bases between. The DNA of the CDR3 is TGTGCCTGGAGTGCGCCGGGGACCGTGGGTAGAGAGACCCAGTACTTC. Translating gives CAWSAPGTVGRETQYF.